Listed here are 10 T cell receptor beta chains from one sample, sequenced in a study of human T cells and chemical hapten exposure. TCRdb reprocessed the RACE reads via MiXCR and lists one record per CDR3 protein. The table lists fewer than 140,000 distinct CDR3 sequences, roughly 12% of them singletons, with about 1.6% in the top ten. Time point denoted: pre-sensitization, week 0. The treatment here: therapeutic diphenylcyclopropenone sensitization with weekly scalp DPC. The sequencing used whole blood, collected in connection with sensitization to the hapten diphenylcyclopropenone (DPC). Receptors originate from a woman between 45 and 60 years old with alopecia areata. Some clones in this sample may be carry-over from other donors' samples.

The chain is built from TRBV29-1 and TRBJ1-1; no definite D call. Germline V lookup: CDR1 SQVTM, CDR2 ANQGSEA. V gave up 5 bases and J gave up 2 bases, with 15 bases separating them. The CDR3 is made up of 14 amino acids. The CDR3 DNA sequence: TGCAGCGTTCAGGTCGACGGCCGTAACACTGAAGCTTTCTTT. Protein product: CSVQVDGRNTEAFF.

This clonotype was detected only a few times. The chain couples TRBV11-2 to TRBJ2-7, with D perhaps TRBD1 (5 bases). Trimming cost V 3 bases and J 4 bases, with 13 bases left between them. Germline V gene sequence: CDR1 SGHAT, CDR2 FQNNGV. There are 14 residues in the CDR3. DNA of the CDR3: TGTGCCAGCAGCTTTCGCAGGGAAGGGTACGAGCAGTACTTC. Translation: CASSFRREGYEQYF. The complete variable domain, with remaining parts taken from reference TRBV11-2 and TRBJ2-7, reads EAGVAQSPRYKIIEKRQSVAFWCNPISGHATLYWYQQILGQGPKLLIQFQNNGVVDDSQLPKDRFSAERLKGVDSTLKIQPAKLEDSAVYLCASSFRREGYEQYFGPGTRLTVT.

In this sample, this clonotype turned up a few times. The rearrangement uses TRBV29-1 and TRBJ2-3; no clear D gene. Germline V lookup: CDR1 SQVTM, CDR2 ANQGSEA. The V end was cut by 1 base, the J end by 2 bases, with 4 bases between. CDR3 length: 12 amino acids. DNA for the CDR3: TGCAGCGTTGAAGGCCCCACAGATACGCAGTATTTT. Protein product: CSVEGPTDTQYF.

The CDR3 loop reads CASSSLGQGSYQPQHF. In nucleotides, the CDR3 is TGTGCCAGCAGTTCGTTAGGACAGGGTTCCTATCAGCCCCAGCATTTT. The gene calls are TRBV6-5 and TRBJ1-5; TRBD1 aligns across 8 bases. With 4 bases clipped from V and 5 bases from J, the junction kept 10 bases outside the gene matches. CDR3 size: 16 residues. Germline lookup yields CDR1 MNHEY and CDR2 SVGAGI.

The DNA for the CDR3 is TGTGCCAGCAGTCGCCCCTTCACGGGAGGGTCCTACGAGCAGTACTTC. Translation gives CASSRPFTGGSYEQYF. This chain uses TRBV6-6 with TRBJ2-7; 8 nucleotides agree with TRBD2. The germline V gene has CDR1 MNHNY and CDR2 SVGAGI (reference sequence). The V gene end was trimmed by 5 bases and the J gene end by 1 base; junction bases not matched to a gene: 10. CDR3 length equals 16 residues.

This clonotype was counted a few times. V is TRBV29-1 and J is TRBJ2-2, with TRBD1 as a possible D gene (7 bases). The CDR3 is 14 amino acids. With 7 bases removed from V and 4 bases from J, the gap between germline ends came to 16 bases. CDR1 is SQVTM and CDR2 is ANQGSEA in the germline V gene. The CDR3 reads CSAVRQGGTGELFF. Here the CDR3 DNA reads TGCAGCGCCGTCCGACAGGGAGGCACCGGGGAGCTGTTTTTT.

The sample holds a few counts of this clonotype. The J gene is TRBJ1-6, the V gene TRBV19; tentatively, D is TRBD1 (6 bases). Germline CDR1 LNHDA, CDR2 SQIVND (reference sequence). Deletions cut 4 bases from V and 5 bases from J, with 12 bases between. The CDR3 is made up of 15 amino acids. The CDR3 DNA follows: TGTGCCAGTAGTAACAGGGAGGGAGATAATTCACCCCTCCACTTT. It specifies CASSNREGDNSPLHF.

This clonotype was observed a handful of times. The rearrangement joins TRBV28 to TRBJ2-1; D uncertain. Trimming took off 2 bases at V and 3 bases at J, with 5 bases between the two ends. CDR3 length: 13 amino acids. Germline CDR1 is MDHEN and CDR2 is SYDVKM. CDR3 bases: TGTGCCAGCAGTTTAGGGGTCTACAATGAGCAGTTCTTC. Its translation: CASSLGVYNEQFF.

The V call is TRBV27, the J call TRBJ2-7; D unclear. This CDR3 spans 12 amino acids. Germline values: CDR1 MNHEY, CDR2 SMNVEV (reference sequence). The ends were cut back, 7 bases at V and 6 bases at J, with 13 bases in the middle. CDR3 protein: CASISAGFEQYF. CDR3 nucleotides: TGTGCCAGCATCTCAGCCGGGTTCGAGCAGTACTTC.

CDR3 nucleotides: TGTGCCAGCAGCTCGTCGGGGGGACTAGTCCGAGGAGAGCAGTACTTC. As protein: CASSSSGGLVRGEQYF. The chain employs TRBV7-2 and TRBJ2-7, with 8 bases matching TRBD2. The germline V gene has CDR1 SGHTA and CDR2 FQGNSA. This CDR3 contains 16 residues. J was trimmed by 7 bases and V by 4 bases; bases with no gene match: 15. The full variable domain, its missing parts supplied by reference TRBV7-2 and TRBJ2-7, is GAGVSQSPSNKVTEKGKDVELRCDPISGHTALYWYRQSLGQGLEFLIYFQGNSAPDKSGLPSDRFSAERTGGSVSTLTIQRTQQEDSAVYLCASSSSGGLVRGEQYFGPGTRLTVT.